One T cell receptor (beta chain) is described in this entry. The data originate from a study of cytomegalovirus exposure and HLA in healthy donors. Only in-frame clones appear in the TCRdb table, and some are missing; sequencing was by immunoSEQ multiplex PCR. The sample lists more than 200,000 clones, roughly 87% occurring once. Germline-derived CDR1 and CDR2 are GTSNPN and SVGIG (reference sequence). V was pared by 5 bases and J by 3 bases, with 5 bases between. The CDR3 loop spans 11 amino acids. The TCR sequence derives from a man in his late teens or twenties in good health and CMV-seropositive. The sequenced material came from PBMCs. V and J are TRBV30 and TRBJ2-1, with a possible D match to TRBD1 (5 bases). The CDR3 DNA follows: TGTGCCTGGGACAGCTACAATGAGCAGTTCTTC. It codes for CAWDSYNEQFF.